The 24 T cell receptor beta chains below come from one sample, sequenced in a study of blood T cell repertoires in COVID-19 (dated by TCRdb to 2019 to 2021). Library creation used the immunoSEQ multiplex PCR assay. The source is immuneACCESS, and TCRdb retained only in-frame sequences with V and J called. Part of the clones is not carried over; for the studies checked, unresolved V genes explain less than half of this, and the remainder is unexplained. The sample yields almost 200,000 clones; around 92% were counted once. The top ten clonotypes cover roughly 8.4% of the sample. The sequenced sample was PBMCs or T cells enriched from blood (not recorded which). Receptors originate from a woman under 30 who had recovered from COVID-19.

This chain uses TRBV11-2 with TRBJ1-1, with TRBD1 as a possible D gene (6 bases). V gave up 0 bases and J gave up 4 bases, with 15 bases separating them. Germline CDR1 reads SGHAT; CDR2 reads FQNNGV. This CDR3 spans 16 amino acids. CDR3 nucleotide sequence: TGTGCCAGCAGCTTAGATCTCGGGCAGGGGCGCACTGAAGCTTTCTTT. This codes for CASSLDLGQGRTEAFF.

The V and J genes are TRBV5-1 and TRBJ1-6; 9 bases fit TRBD1. Germline lookup yields CDR1 SGHRS and CDR2 YFSETQ. V lost 4 bases to trimming and J lost 9 bases; unmatched junction nucleotides: 5. The CDR3 loop spans 14 amino acids. CDR3 sequence: CASSVTGGGSPLHF. Here the CDR3 DNA reads TGCGCCAGCAGCGTGACAGGGGGGGGTTCACCCCTCCACTTT. The full variable domain, with the rest looked up from reference TRBV5-1 and TRBJ1-6, is KAGVTQTPRYLIKTRGQQVTLSCSPISGHRSVSWYQQTPGQGLQFLFEYFSETQRNKGNFPGRFSGRQFSNSRSEMNVSTLELGDSALYLCASSVTGGGSPLHFGNGTRLTVT.

The rearrangement uses TRBV7-9 and TRBJ2-7, with a weak D call TRBD1 (5 bases). Trimming took 2 bases from V and 3 from J, leaving 17 bases between them. There are 16 residues in the CDR3. Germline V gene sequence: CDR1 SEHNR, CDR2 FQNEAQ (reference sequence). The CDR3 region has the DNA TGTGCCAGCAGCTTACAGGGTAGGCCCACGATCTACGAGCAGTACTTC. As protein: CASSLQGRPTIYEQYF.

The J gene is TRBJ1-1, the V gene TRBV19; no definite D call. In germline, CDR1 is LNHDA, CDR2 SQIVND (reference sequence). The CDR3 spans 13 residues. V lost 3 bases and J 1 base, leaving 6 bases between the germline ends. The CDR3 is CASSIGGNTEAFF. CDR3 sequence (DNA): TGTGCCAGTAGTATCGGCGGGAACACTGAAGCTTTCTTT.

This clone was counted only a few times. The rearrangement uses TRBV19 and TRBJ2-2; 9 bases line up with TRBD2. With 3 bases clipped from V and 5 bases from J, the junction kept 7 bases outside the gene matches. Germline V lookup: CDR1 LNHDA, CDR2 SQIVND (reference sequence). CDR3 length equals 16 residues. The CDR3 loop is CASSILLAGKTGELFF. In nucleotides, the CDR3 is TGTGCCAGTAGTATCCTTCTAGCGGGGAAGACCGGGGAGCTGTTTTTT.

Only one count was recorded for this clone. CDR3 bases: TGTGCCAGTGCCGTAGACAATGAGCAGTTCTTC. Translation: CASAVDNEQFF. The J gene is TRBJ2-1, the V gene TRBV19, with no clear D. Per germline, CDR1 LNHDA and CDR2 SQIVND (reference sequence). CDR3 size: 11 residues. With 8 bases removed from V and 5 bases from J, the gap between germline ends came to 7 bases.

V gene TRBV19 combines with J gene TRBJ1-5, with 7 bases matching TRBD1. The V and J ends lost 7 bases and 4 bases, in that order; junction bases with no gene match: 7. The CDR3 loop spans 14 amino acids. CDR1 and CDR2 from the germline V gene are LNHDA and SQIVND (reference sequence). CDR3 sequence: CASTPQTGNQPQHF. CDR3 DNA sequence: TGTGCCAGTACCCCACAGACAGGGAATCAGCCCCAGCATTTT.

This chain connects TRBV9 to TRBJ1-1; D not certain. V was pared by 6 bases and J by 0 bases, with 9 bases between. CDR1 and CDR2 (germline): SGDLS, YYNGEE. CDR3 size: 13 residues. The DNA for the CDR3 is TGTGCCAGCACCCCGCCAGTGAACACTGAAGCTTTCTTT. Its translation is CASTPPVNTEAFF.

V gene TRBV5-4 combines with J gene TRBJ1-1; D is uncertain. Between the trimmed V and J ends, which lost 2 bases and 7 bases, there was a span of 6 bases. Germline V gene data show CDR1 as SGHNT and CDR2 as YYREEE (reference sequence). This CDR3 is built from 11 residues. CDR3 coding DNA: TGTGCCAGCAGCTTCCGGGGTGAAGCTTTCTTT. This translates into CASSFRGEAFF.

The chain has TRBV12-5 and TRBJ1-5; 9 bases are shared with TRBD1. V lost 6 bases, J lost 3 bases, and 3 bases stayed unmatched. Germline V CDR1 and CDR2: LGHNT, FRNRAP. The CDR3 contains 14 residues. The CDR3 loop reads CASGDRGVNQPQHF. CDR3 bases: TGTGCTAGTGGAGACAGGGGGGTCAATCAGCCCCAGCATTTT.

J is TRBJ2-5 and V is TRBV28, with D hard to call. V was shortened by 2 bases and J by 2 bases, with 9 bases between the two germline ends. Per germline, CDR1 MDHEN and CDR2 SYDVKM. The CDR3 is made up of 14 amino acids. CDR3 coding DNA: TGTGCCAGCAGTTTAACAGATTATCAAGAGACCCAGTACTTC. Protein: CASSLTDYQETQYF.

This clone was recorded only once. The chain employs TRBV15 and TRBJ1-5, with 8 nucleotides matching TRBD1. Germline V gene lookup returns CDR1 LNHNV and CDR2 YYDKDF (reference sequence). V dropped 1 base and J dropped 3; count of bases not matched to a gene: 5. The CDR3 extends over 16 amino acids. The CDR3 reads CATSRARDRINQPQHF. The CDR3 DNA sequence: TGTGCCACCAGCAGAGCAAGGGACAGGATCAATCAGCCCCAGCATTTT.

The chain combines TRBV28 with TRBJ1-3, with 8 bases identical to TRBD1. The CDR3 has 15 amino acids. The V and J ends lost 4 bases and 4 bases, in that order; junction bases with no gene match: 6. CDR1 and CDR2 from the germline V gene are MDHEN and SYDVKM. CDR3: CASSWGQARGNTIYF. CDR3 nucleotide sequence: TGTGCCAGCAGTTGGGGACAGGCAAGAGGAAACACCATATATTTT.

The count of this clone is one. The rearrangement links TRBV5-1 to TRBJ1-3; weak D call: TRBD1 (5 bases). The V gene lost 0 bases and the J gene lost 4 bases, with 11 bases spanning the gap. CDR3 length: 15 residues. Per germline, CDR1 SGHRS and CDR2 YFSETQ. The CDR3 DNA is TGCGCCAGCAGCTTGGGGGACTCTGGAGGAAACACCATATATTTT. It codes for CASSLGDSGGNTIYF.

The rearrangement joins TRBV5-5 to TRBJ2-5; D may be TRBD1 (6 bases). Germline V gives CDR1 SGHKS, CDR2 YYEKEE (reference sequence). V dropped 4 bases and J dropped 1 base, with 17 bases sitting between them. The CDR3 sequence is 16 residues long. CDR3 region: CASSSTTATGQETQYF. The DNA for the CDR3 is TGTGCCAGCAGCAGTACCACCGCGACAGGCCAAGAGACCCAGTACTTC.

The rearrangement links TRBV19 to TRBJ1-5; D call uncertain. The germline V gene encodes CDR1 LNHDA and CDR2 SQIVND (reference sequence). Trimming took off 8 bases at V and 0 bases at J, with 11 bases between the two ends. The CDR3 sequence is 14 residues long. CDR3 bases: TGTGCCAGTCGGGAGGTCCTTAGCAATCAGCCCCAGCATTTT. Translation: CASREVLSNQPQHF.

V and J are TRBV2 and TRBJ1-1; the match to TRBD1 covers 8 bases. This CDR3 spans 13 amino acids. From germline, CDR1 is SNHLY and CDR2 FYNNEI. CDR3 sequence reads: CCVGQDIFTEAFF. CDR3 sequence (DNA): TGTTGTGTGGGACAGGACATTTTCACTGAAGCTTTCTTT.

The chain combines TRBV11-2 with TRBJ1-1; D is perhaps TRBD1 (6 bases). The V and J ends lost 1 base and 5 bases respectively, with 17 bases between them. Germline lookup yields CDR1 SGHAT and CDR2 FQNNGV. The CDR3 consists of 16 residues. The CDR3 bases are TGTGCCAGCAGCTTAGGACGGGGGGGGCCGGGGACTGAAGCTTTCTTT. This codes for CASSLGRGGPGTEAFF.

The genes are TRBV4-1 and TRBJ2-7, with 7 bases that match TRBD2. Germline loops: CDR1 MGHRA, CDR2 YSYEKL. J was trimmed by 2 bases and V by 0 bases; bases with no gene match: 7. CDR3 length equals 16 residues. Here the CDR3 reads CASSQDTPREAYEQYF. CDR3 nucleotides: TGCGCCAGCAGCCAAGATACCCCCCGGGAGGCCTACGAGCAGTACTTC.

This sequence joins TRBV7-8 and TRBJ1-5, with D tentatively TRBD1 (6 bases). V was pared by 0 bases and J by 4 bases, with 13 bases between. The CDR3 has 16 amino acids. The V gene's germline CDR1 is SGHVS and CDR2 FQNEAQ. This CDR3 is CASSLAAGVINQPQHF. CDR3 sequence (DNA): TGTGCCAGCAGCTTAGCGGCAGGGGTTATAAATCAGCCCCAGCATTTT.

The chain has TRBV6-1 and TRBJ1-1; 7 bases fit TRBD1. Germline V gene lookup returns CDR1 MNHNS and CDR2 SASEGT. The CDR3 runs 14 residues. V trimming: 3 bases; J trimming: 4 bases; junction bases outside the gene matches: 5. For the CDR3, the DNA is TGTGCCAGCAGTGATCCAGGGGGGCGCACTGAAGCTTTCTTT. Translating gives CASSDPGGRTEAFF.

The gene calls are TRBV2 and TRBJ1-6; D gene unclear. Germline CDR1 and CDR2: SNHLY and FYNNEI. The germline V and J ends were trimmed by 8 bases and 7 bases, with 12 bases remaining between them. The CDR3 runs 13 residues. CDR3 DNA: TGTGCCAGCGGCACAGATTCAAATTCACCCCTCCACTTT. Amino acids: CASGTDSNSPLHF.

The rearrangement uses TRBV19 and TRBJ2-1; 10 bases fit TRBD2. With 6 bases clipped from V and 7 bases from J, the junction kept 12 bases outside the gene matches. Germline CDR1 and CDR2: LNHDA and SQIVND (reference sequence). The CDR3 spans 16 residues. DNA for the CDR3: TGTGCCAGTAGGACTCGTAGCGGGGGGCACTTAAATGAGCAGTTCTTC. It encodes CASRTRSGGHLNEQFF.

The chain's CDR3 is CATQGELKETQYF. For the CDR3, the DNA is TGTGCCACCCAAGGGGAACTAAAAGAGACCCAGTACTTC. The chain links TRBV2 to TRBJ2-5; a possible D gene is TRBD1 (5 bases). The CDR3 extends over 13 amino acids. CDR1 SNHLY and CDR2 FYNNEI come from the germline V gene. V lost 10 bases, J lost 3 bases, and 15 bases lay in between.